This paragraph covers one T cell receptor (beta chain) sequence. This sample is part of a study of shared clonotypes between healthy human individuals. Some 30,000 T cell genomes (about 0.2 ug DNA) went into each sorted-subset replicate. TCRdb's copy holds only in-frame clones and misses some; the assay was immunoSEQ multiplex PCR. The data hold 2 million to 2.5 million clones, with more than 90% observed a single time. Sequenced input: naive CD4+ T cells sorted from blood. Subset described: CD45RA+ positively selected. The sequence was obtained from a man between 18 and 29 years old in good health.

CDR3 nucleotide sequence: TGCGCCAGCAGCCCTACTAGCGACCGAAGCACCGGGGAGCTGTTTTTT. This sequence encodes CASSPTSDRSTGELFF. The chain employs TRBV5-1 and TRBJ2-2, with 7 bases identical to TRBD2. There are 16 residues in the CDR3. With V trimmed by 4 bases and J by 4 bases, 10 bases remained unmatched. Germline V gene lookup returns CDR1 SGHRS and CDR2 YFSETQ. The entire variable domain, with the rest obtained from reference TRBV5-1 and TRBJ2-2, is as follows: KAGVTQTPRYLIKTRGQQVTLSCSPISGHRSVSWYQQTPGQGLQFLFEYFSETQRNKGNFPGRFSGRQFSNSRSEMNVSTLELGDSALYLCASSPTSDRSTGELFFGEGSRLTVL.